What follows describes a single T cell receptor beta chain. The data were taken from a study of blood T cell repertoires in COVID-19. Overall study: Samples of COVID-19 (acute and convalescent) were obtained from the United States, Italy and Spain. T cells, B-cell-depleted T cells, or PBMCs provided the cDNA or gDNA that served as material.

The CDR3 has 18 amino acids. J gave up 0 bases and V 4 bases, and 9 bases lay outside the gene matches. CDR1 is SGHAT and CDR2 is FQNNGV in the germline V gene. Generated by immunoSEQ multiplex PCR, the TCRdb table keeps only in-frame clones and is missing some. The data contain under 500,000 clones, about 90% of them singletons. This sequence originates from a woman under 30 with acute COVID-19. The chain uses TRBV11-2 and TRBJ1-6; TRBD1 agrees at 7 bases. Specimen: PBMCs or T cells enriched from blood (not recorded which). The CDR3 DNA reads TGTGCCAGCAGCTCCTCCCTGACAGGGAGCTCCTATAATTCACCCCTCCACTTT. This codes for CASSSSLTGSSYNSPLHF.